This TCR beta chain was obtained from a study of T cells in tuberculosis. Points from the study as a whole: Active tuberculosis TCR-alpha repertoires lay closer to GMM-specific TCRs than IGRA-negative controls, suggesting clonal expansion.

Assay: immunoSEQ multiplex PCR; the TCRdb copy retains only in-frame clones and omits some. The sample carries 30,000 or so clones, nearly 90% recorded once. The germline gives CDR1 SGHVS, CDR2 FQNEAQ. V lost 3 bases, J lost 2 bases, and 18 bases lay in between. The CDR3 loop spans 17 amino acids. Each donor contributed about 100,000 T cells on average, unsorted. With regard to this clone: Its antigen remains unknown.

The TCR comes from a donor aged 10-29 years with latent tuberculosis or without tuberculosis infection. Sample: PBMCs. This sequence joins TRBV7-8 and TRBJ2-3; D is perhaps TRBD2 (7 bases). The CDR3 coding sequence is TGTGCCAGCAGCTTCCCCGAGGGGGGGCAGACCACAGATACGCAGTATTTT. This gives the protein CASSFPEGGQTTDTQYF. Together with reference TRBV7-8 and TRBJ2-3, the CDR3 gives the full variable domain: GAGVSQSPRYKVAKRGQDVALRCDPISGHVSLFWYQQALGQGPEFLTYFQNEAQLDKSGLPSDRFFAERPEGSVSTLKIQRTQQEDSAVYLCASSFPEGGQTTDTQYFGPGTRLTVL.